This TCR beta chain was profiled in a study of T-cell reconstitution after alpha-beta-depleted transplantation in children. Germline CDR1 MNHEY, CDR2 SMNVEV (reference sequence). The CDR3 has 16 amino acids. Trimming at V came to 5 bases and at J to 4 bases, leaving 10 bases not matched to a gene. This clonotype came up a few times. Its antigen is still unknown. Study results and limitations: Where some patients showed high TCRbeta diversity at day 60, it came from recipient T cells and thymic progenitors that had survived. It was newly produced T cells that mostly accounted for T-cell counts and diversity one year after transplant. Reports say that about two months after transplant, the alpha-beta T cells came out of several hundred graft clones that had expanded.

The TCRbeta library was prepared with unique molecular identifiers. TCRdb re-derived calls from the PCR reads in MiXCR, one entry per CDR3 protein. The table has fewer than 550,000 distinct CDR3 sequences, about an eighth seen once; the top ten hold approximately 14%. The origin of this receptor is a female patient younger than 10 who had a stem cell transplant for aplastic anemia, so the T cells may come from the graft donor. Sample: PBMCs, mostly from graft donor cells, taken 180 days after TCRalphabeta/CD19-depleted stem cell transplant. The chain links TRBV27 to TRBJ2-1; TRBD2 agrees at 8 bases. The CDR3 bases are TGTGCCAGCAGTGTTCCAGGGACTAGAGAATACAATGAGCAGTTCTTC. The encoded protein is CASSVPGTREYNEQFF.